These T cell receptor beta chains were read from a single sample in a study of shared clonotypes between healthy human individuals. Sequencing was performed with immunoSEQ multiplex PCR; in TCRdb, only in-frame clones are kept and a portion is missing. The profile shows 1.6 million or so clones, about 96% of them singletons. The sample taken for sequencing was naive CD4+ T cells sorted from blood. The receptors stem from a man aged 25 to 45 in good health. The CDR3 runs from the conserved cysteine through the conserved F or W. The D gene is left open where the match is weak. Clone sizes are given selectively: once, few, many, or a class where the clone is expanded.

size	D	V	J	CDR3	DNA
once	-	TRBV28	TRBJ1-5	CASTRGLGNQPQHF	TGTGCCAGCACCCGAGGTCTCGGCAATCAGCCCCAGCATTTT
-	-	TRBV5-5	TRBJ2-1	CASRGPASYNEQFF	TGTGCCAGCCGAGGACCGGCCTCCTACAATGAGCAGTTCTTC
-	-	TRBV6-5	TRBJ2-7	CASSSRVPGEQYF	TGTGCCAGCAGTTCCCGGGTGCCGGGGGAGCAGTACTTC
-	-	TRBV2	TRBJ2-2	CASPPGPRGAGELFF	TGTGCCAGCCCTCCGGGCCCTCGGGGCGCCGGGGAGCTGTTTTTT
-	TRBD2	TRBV19	TRBJ2-1	CASSILAGGLYNEQFF	TGTGCCAGTAGTATATTAGCGGGAGGCCTATACAATGAGCAGTTCTTC
once	-	TRBV18	TRBJ2-3	CASSPYSLMTSSTDTQYF	TGTGCCAGCTCACCGTATAGCCTCATGACTTCTAGCACAGATACGCAGTATTTT
-	-	TRBV28	TRBJ2-3	CASSDAPKSDTQYF	TGTGCCAGCAGTGACGCCCCTAAGTCAGATACGCAGTATTTT
-	-	TRBV2	TRBJ2-1	CASGGEAGLYQFF	TGTGCCAGCGGAGGTGAAGCAGGTTTGTATCAGTTCTTC
-	TRBD1	TRBV5-1	TRBJ2-5	CASTLGQNQETQYF	TGCGCCAGCACCTTGGGACAGAACCAAGAGACCCAGTACTTC
-	-	TRBV19	TRBJ2-7	CASSVGRGRYEQYF	TGTGCCAGTAGCGTGGGTCGGGGGAGGTACGAGCAGTACTTC
once	TRBD2	TRBV6-1	TRBJ2-3	CASSESAGGPTDTQYF	TGTGCCAGCAGTGAATCGGCGGGAGGGCCAACAGATACGCAGTATTTT
-	-	TRBV6-5	TRBJ1-1	CASSFWASTNTEAFF	TGTGCCAGCAGTTTCTGGGCCAGTACAAACACTGAAGCTTTCTTT
-	TRBD1	TRBV15	TRBJ2-4	CATHEGAEDIQYF	TGTGCCACTCACGAGGGGGCTGAGGACATTCAGTACTTC
-	-	TRBV27	TRBJ2-7	CASSEGSGVEQYF	TGTGCCAGCAGTGAGGGGAGTGGTGTGGAGCAGTACTTC
once	-	TRBV7-2	TRBJ2-5	CASGGTTQETQYF	TGTGCCAGCGGTGGGACAACTCAAGAGACCCAGTACTTC
once	-	TRBV7-9	TRBJ2-1	CASSLQYEQFF	TGTGCCAGCAGTTTACAGTATGAGCAGTTCTTC
-	-	TRBV25-1	TRBJ2-6	CASSDDSGANVLTF	TGTGCCAGCAGTGATGACTCTGGGGCCAACGTCCTGACTTTC
-	-	TRBV4-3	TRBJ1-4	CASSPLDTMEAEKLFF	TGCGCCAGCAGCCCGCTAGACACCATGGAGGCGGAAAAACTGTTTTTT
-	-	TRBV7-8	TRBJ2-7	CASSYRAAGYYEQYF	TGTGCCAGCAGCTACCGGGCCGCAGGATACTACGAGCAGTACTTC
-	TRBD1	TRBV7-8	TRBJ2-3	CASREQGLSTDTQYF	TGTGCCAGCAGGGAACAGGGGTTAAGCACAGATACGCAGTATTTT
-	-	TRBV30	TRBJ1-5	CAWSTDRSNQPQHF	TGTGCCTGGAGTACGGATCGAAGCAATCAGCCCCAGCATTTT
-	TRBD2	TRBV18	TRBJ2-7	CASSPTFSGLAGNEQYF	TGTGCCAGCTCACCAACTTTTTCGGGACTAGCGGGTAACGAGCAGTACTTC
-	TRBD1	TRBV5-1	TRBJ2-5	CASSPRTGGLQETQYF	TGCGCCAGCAGCCCCAGGACAGGGGGCTTGCAAGAGACCCAGTACTTC